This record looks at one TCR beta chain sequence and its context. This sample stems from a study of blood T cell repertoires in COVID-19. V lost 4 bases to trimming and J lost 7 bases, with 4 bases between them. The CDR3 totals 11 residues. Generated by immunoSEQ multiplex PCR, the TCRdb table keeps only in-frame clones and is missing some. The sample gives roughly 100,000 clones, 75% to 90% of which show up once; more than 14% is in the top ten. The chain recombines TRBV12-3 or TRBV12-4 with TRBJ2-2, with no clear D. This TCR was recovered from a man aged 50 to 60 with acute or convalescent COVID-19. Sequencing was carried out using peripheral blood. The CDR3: CASSYIGELFF. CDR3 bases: TGTGCCAGCAGTTATATCGGGGAGCTGTTTTTT.